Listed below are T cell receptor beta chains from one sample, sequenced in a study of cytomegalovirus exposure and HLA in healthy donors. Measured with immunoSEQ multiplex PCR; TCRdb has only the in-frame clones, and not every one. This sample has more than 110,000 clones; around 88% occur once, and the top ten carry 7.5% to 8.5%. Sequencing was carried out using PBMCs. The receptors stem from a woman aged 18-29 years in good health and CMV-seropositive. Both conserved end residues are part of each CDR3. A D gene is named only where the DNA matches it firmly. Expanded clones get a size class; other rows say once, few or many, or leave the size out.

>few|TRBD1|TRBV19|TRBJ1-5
CASSIRPGGLRGNQPQHF
TGTGCCAGTAGTATTCGCCCAGGGGGCTTAAGAGGCAATCAGCCCCAGCATTTT
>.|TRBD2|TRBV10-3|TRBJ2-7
CAISAGTSGGASSEQYF
TGTGCCATCAGTGCTGGGACTAGCGGGGGGGCATCCAGCGAGCAGTACTTC
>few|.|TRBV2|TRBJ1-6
CASGVGGPYNSPLHF
TGTGCCAGCGGTGTGGGGGGGCCCTATAATTCACCCCTCCACTTT
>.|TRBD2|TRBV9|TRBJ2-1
CASSGTSGSSEQFF
TGTGCCAGCAGCGGGACTAGCGGGAGTAGTGAGCAGTTCTTC
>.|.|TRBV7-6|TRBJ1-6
CASSFQGKSLHF
TGTGCCAGCAGCTTCCAGGGGAAATCCCTCCACTTT
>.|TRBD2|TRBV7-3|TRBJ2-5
CASSPRGGETQYF
TGTGCCAGCAGCCCACGGGGGGGAGAGACCCAGTACTTC
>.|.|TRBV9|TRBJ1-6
CASSVSQDIYNSPLHF
TGTGCCAGCAGCGTAAGTCAGGACATTTATAATTCACCCCTCCACTTT
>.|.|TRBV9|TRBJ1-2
CASTVGRLGGYTF
TGTGCCAGCACCGTGGGCAGGTTAGGAGGCTACACCTTC
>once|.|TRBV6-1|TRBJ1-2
CASSVERNYGYTF
TGTGCCAGCAGTGTAGAACGGAACTATGGCTACACCTTC
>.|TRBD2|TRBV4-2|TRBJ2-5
CASSQDLSAGAAQETQYF
TGTGCCAGCAGCCAAGATCTGTCAGCGGGGGCCGCCCAAGAGACCCAGTACTTC
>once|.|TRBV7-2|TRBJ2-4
CASSLGTTGIQYF
TGTGCCAGCAGCTTGGGGACAACGGGCATTCAGTACTTC
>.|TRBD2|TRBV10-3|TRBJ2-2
CATTSTGPSGGGELFF
TGTGCCACCACTAGTACCGGGCCTAGCGGTGGCGGGGAGCTGTTTTTT
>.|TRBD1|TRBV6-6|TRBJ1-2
CASSYQGQSHYTF
TGTGCCAGCAGCTATCAGGGACAGTCGCACTACACCTTC
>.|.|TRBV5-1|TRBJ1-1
CASSPRGQSNTEAFF
TGCGCCAGCAGCCCACGAGGACAGAGTAACACTGAAGCTTTCTTT
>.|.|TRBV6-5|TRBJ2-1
CASSYSGAGEQFF
TGTGCCAGCAGTTACTCTGGGGCAGGTGAGCAGTTCTTC
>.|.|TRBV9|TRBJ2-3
CASSVAGHSATTDTQYF
TGTGCCAGCAGCGTAGCAGGACACAGCGCCACCACAGATACGCAGTATTTT
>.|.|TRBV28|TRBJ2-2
CASMRAGDTGELFF
TGTGCCAGCATGAGGGCAGGGGACACCGGGGAGCTGTTTTTT
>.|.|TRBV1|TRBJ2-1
CTSSQARDRALDEQFF
TGCACCAGCAGCCAAGCCCGGGACAGGGCGTTGGATGAGCAGTTCTTC
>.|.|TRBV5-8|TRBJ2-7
CASSQYEQYF
TGTGCCAGCAGCCAATACGAGCAGTACTTC
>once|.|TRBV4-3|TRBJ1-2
CASSRKTDSNYGYTF
TGCGCCAGCAGCCGCAAAACCGACAGTAACTATGGCTACACCTTC
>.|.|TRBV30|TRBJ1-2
CAWSAGSYGYTF
TGTGCCTGGAGTGCAGGCAGCTATGGCTACACCTTC
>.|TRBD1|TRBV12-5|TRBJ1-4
CASGLGQGEKLFF
TGTGCTAGTGGTTTGGGACAGGGTGAAAAACTGTTTTTT
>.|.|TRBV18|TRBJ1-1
CASSPPDSLNTEAFF
TGTGCCAGCTCACCACCGGACAGTTTGAACACTGAAGCTTTCTTT
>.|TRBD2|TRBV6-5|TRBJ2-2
CASSTSGGGTGELFF
TGTGCCAGCAGTACCAGCGGGGGGGGAACCGGGGAGCTGTTTTTT
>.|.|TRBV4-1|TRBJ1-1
CASSPPRGNTEAFF
TGCGCCAGCAGCCCGCCGCGGGGGAACACTGAAGCTTTCTTT
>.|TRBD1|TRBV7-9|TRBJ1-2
CASSISGTARSKSRHGYTF
TGTGCCAGCAGCATATCCGGGACAGCCAGAAGTAAATCACGGCATGGCTACACCTTC
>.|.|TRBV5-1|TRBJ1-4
CASSTEFGNEKLFF
TGCGCCAGCAGCACCGAATTCGGGAATGAAAAACTGTTTTTT
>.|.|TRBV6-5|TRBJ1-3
CASSYSSPGNTIYF
TGTGCCAGCAGTTACTCGAGTCCTGGAAACACCATATATTTT
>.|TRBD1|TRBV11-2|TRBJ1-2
CASSSRDRGDYGYTF
TGTGCCAGCAGCTCCCGGGACAGGGGCGACTATGGCTACACCTTC
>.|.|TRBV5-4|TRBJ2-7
CASGTGSEQYF
TGTGCCAGCGGAACAGGGAGCGAGCAGTACTTC
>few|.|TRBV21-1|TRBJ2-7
CASSKPGHSYEQYF
TGTGCCAGCAGCAAACCGGGACACTCCTACGAGCAGTACTTC
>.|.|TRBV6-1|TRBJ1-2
CASSETGGPGYGYTF
TGTGCCAGCAGTGAAACGGGGGGTCCAGGCTATGGCTACACCTTC
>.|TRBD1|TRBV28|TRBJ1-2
CASKNRGGGYTF
TGTGCCAGCAAAAACAGGGGAGGCGGCTACACCTTC
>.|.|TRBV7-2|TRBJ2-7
CASSPTPGYEQYF
TGTGCCAGCAGCCCCACCCCGGGCTACGAGCAGTACTTC
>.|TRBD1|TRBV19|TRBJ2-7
CASSARDRRNYEQYF
TGTGCCAGTAGTGCCCGGGACAGGAGGAACTACGAGCAGTACTTC
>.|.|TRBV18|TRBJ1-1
CASSPFQDSAEAFF
TGTGCCAGCTCACCTTTCCAGGACAGTGCTGAAGCTTTCTTT
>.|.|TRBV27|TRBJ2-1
CASSSRQYNEQFF
TGTGCCAGCAGTAGCCGACAGTACAATGAGCAGTTCTTC
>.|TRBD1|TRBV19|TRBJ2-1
CASSKTGGSYNEQFF
TGTGCCAGTAGTAAGACAGGGGGTTCCTACAATGAGCAGTTCTTC
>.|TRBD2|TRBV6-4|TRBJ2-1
CASSEGSGGGNEQFF
TGTGCCAGCAGTGAAGGTAGCGGGGGTGGTAATGAGCAGTTCTTC
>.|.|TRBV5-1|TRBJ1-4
CASSPNPETEKLFF
TGCGCCAGCAGCCCAAACCCGGAAACGGAGAAACTGTTTTTT
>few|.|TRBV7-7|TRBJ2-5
CASTQGPKETQYF
TGTGCTAGCACACAGGGTCCTAAAGAGACCCAGTACTTC
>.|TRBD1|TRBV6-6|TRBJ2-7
CASTGTGGNEQYF
TGTGCCAGCACTGGGACAGGGGGTAACGAGCAGTACTTC
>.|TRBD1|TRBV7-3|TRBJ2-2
CASSLLGKRDRPYTGELFF
TGTGCCAGCAGCTTACTGGGAAAGAGGGACAGGCCTTACACCGGGGAGCTGTTTTTT
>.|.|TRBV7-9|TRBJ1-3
CASSFGGDTIYF
TGTGCCAGCAGCTTTGGAGGAGACACCATATATTTT
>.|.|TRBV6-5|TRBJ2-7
CASSPAVISSYEQYF
TGTGCCAGCAGTCCAGCGGTTATTAGCTCCTACGAGCAGTACTTC
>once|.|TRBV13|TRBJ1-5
CASSLAGDNQPQHF
TGTGCCAGCAGCTTAGCAGGGGATAATCAGCCCCAGCATTTT
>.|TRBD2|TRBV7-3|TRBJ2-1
CASSASGGTSYNEQFF
TGTGCCAGCAGCGCTAGCGGGGGGACCTCCTACAATGAGCAGTTCTTC
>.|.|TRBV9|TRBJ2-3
CASSTRTGNTDTQYF
TGTGCCAGCAGCACACGCACAGGGAACACAGATACGCAGTATTTT
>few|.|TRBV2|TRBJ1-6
CASSASGNSPLHF
TGTGCCAGCAGCGCCAGCGGTAATTCACCCCTCCACTTT
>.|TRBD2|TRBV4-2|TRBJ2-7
CASSQEAYGGSSYEQYF
TGTGCCAGCAGCCAAGAGGCCTACGGGGGGAGCTCCTACGAGCAGTACTTC